Below, one T cell receptor beta chain is given with its context. The target antigen is unknown. This entry belongs to a study of identical twins. General study results and limits: Out-of-frame alpha sequences shared by twins were enriched for low generation probability.

Healthy Caucasians were all of the donors. CDR3 size: 17 residues. Trimming cost V 6 bases and J 4 bases; bases outside gene matches: 14. In TCRdb, the 5' RACE reads were re-called with MiXCR into one record per CDR3 protein. The sample includes roughly 1,500,000 distinct CDR3 sequences, 32% of them seen just once. Source material: cord blood. The TCR originated in a newborn girl in good health. This chain joins TRBV23-1 and TRBJ1-2, with 10 bases lining up with TRBD1. TRBV23-1 carries the ORF label, with uncertain function. The CDR3 nucleotides are TGCGCCAGCAGCCCCTATAGACAGGGGGCCCCTTGCTATGGCTACACCTTC. Its protein is CASSPYRQGAPCYGYTF.